The next 6 T cell receptor beta chains were all read from a single sample in a study of cytomegalovirus exposure and HLA in healthy donors. Profiled with immunoSEQ multiplex PCR; TCRdb holds only in-frame clones, not every one. There are 200,000 to 250,000 clones in the sample; roughly 87% occur only once, and about 11% lies in the top ten. Sequencing input: PBMCs. These TCRs come from a man younger than 35 in good health and CMV-seropositive.

This chain links TRBV28 with TRBJ2-7; 9 nucleotides line up with TRBD1. The junction had 9 bases not matched to a gene; V was cut back by 3 bases and J by 3 bases. Germline V gene data show CDR1 as MDHEN and CDR2 as SYDVKM. The CDR3 is 16 amino acids. Here the CDR3 DNA reads TGTGCCAGCAGTTTCATCGGAGGACAGGGGCGCTACGAGCAGTACTTC. It encodes CASSFIGGQGRYEQYF. The full variable domain, completed using reference TRBV28 and TRBJ2-7, is DVKVTQSSRYLVKRTGEKVFLECVQDMDHENMFWYRQDPGLGLRLIYFSYDVKMKEKGDIPEGYSVSREKKERFSLILESASTNQTSMYLCASSFIGGQGRYEQYFGPGTRLTVT.

The chain has TRBV18 and TRBJ1-1, with 12 bases identical to TRBD1. CDR1 and CDR2 from the germline V gene are KGHSH and LQKENI. CDR3 length equals 14 residues. J gave up 6 bases and V 3 bases, and 2 bases lay outside the gene matches. The CDR3: CASSPGTGGSEAFF. Here the CDR3 DNA reads TGTGCCAGCTCACCGGGGACAGGGGGCTCTGAAGCTTTCTTT. The whole variable domain, remainder taken from reference TRBV18 and TRBJ1-1, is NAGVMQNPRHLVRRRGQEARLRCSPMKGHSHVYWYRQLPEEGLKFMVYLQKENIIDESGMPKERFSAEFPKEGPSILRIQQVVRGDSAAYFCASSPGTGGSEAFFGQGTRLTVV.

This clone was observed a single time. Other DNA sequences from this sample encode an identical CDR3 as well. The V gene is TRBV2, the J gene TRBJ2-1; 9 bases agree with TRBD1. CDR1 SNHLY and CDR2 FYNNEI come from the germline V gene. The CDR3 is 13 amino acids. V lost 8 bases and J lost 5; bases outside the gene matches: 4. CDR3 nucleotides: TGTGCCAGCGTGGGACAGGGAAACAATGAGCAGTTCTTC. It encodes CASVGQGNNEQFF.

This clone was counted once. This rearrangement joins TRBV15 to TRBJ2-2; 9 bases are shared with TRBD1. Germline lookup yields CDR1 LNHNV and CDR2 YYDKDF (reference sequence). The CDR3 length is 14 residues. V lost 9 bases and J lost 0; bases outside the gene matches: 2. The CDR3 coding sequence is TGTGCCACGCGGACAGGGGCGAACACCGGGGAGCTGTTTTTT. This translates into CATRTGANTGELFF.

The chain recombines TRBV5-4 with TRBJ1-5, with D possibly matching TRBD1 (5 bases). The germline V and J ends were trimmed by 4 bases and 3 bases, with 17 bases remaining between them. CDR1 SGHNT and CDR2 YYREEE come from the germline V gene (reference sequence). CDR3 size: 16 residues. This CDR3 is CASSQHGGVDNQPQHF. For the CDR3, the DNA is TGTGCCAGCAGCCAGCATGGAGGGGTGGACAATCAGCCCCAGCATTTT.

This rearrangement joins TRBV11-3 to TRBJ2-1; D call uncertain. Trimming took 2 bases from V and 0 from J, leaving 8 bases between them. CDR3 length equals 15 residues. Germline V gives CDR1 SGHNT, CDR2 YENEEA. The CDR3 reads CASSLRANSYNEQFF. CDR3 sequence (DNA): TGTGCCAGCAGCTTACGAGCGAACTCCTACAATGAGCAGTTCTTC. The whole variable domain, filled in from reference TRBV11-3 and TRBJ2-1, reads EAGVVQSPRYKIIEKKQPVAFWCNPISGHNTLYWYLQNLGQGPELLIRYENEEAVDDSQLPKDRFSAERLKGVDSTLKIQPAELGDSAVYLCASSLRANSYNEQFFGPGTRLTVL.